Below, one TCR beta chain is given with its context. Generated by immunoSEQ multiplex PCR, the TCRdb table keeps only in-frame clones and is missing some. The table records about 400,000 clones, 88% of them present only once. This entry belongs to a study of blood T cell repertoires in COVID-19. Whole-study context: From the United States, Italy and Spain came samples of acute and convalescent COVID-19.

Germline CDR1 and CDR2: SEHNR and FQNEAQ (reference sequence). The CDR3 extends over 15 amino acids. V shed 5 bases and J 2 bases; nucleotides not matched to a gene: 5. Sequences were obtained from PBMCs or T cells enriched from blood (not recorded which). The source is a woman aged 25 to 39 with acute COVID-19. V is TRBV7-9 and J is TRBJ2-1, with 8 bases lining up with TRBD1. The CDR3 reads CASSPDRAPYNEQFF. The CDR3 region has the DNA TGTGCCAGCAGCCCGGACAGGGCCCCCTACAATGAGCAGTTCTTC.